The source of this TCR beta chain is a study of CD8 T cells in ankylosing spondylitis. CDR1 and CDR2 from the germline V gene are DFQATT and SNEGSKA (reference sequence). The trim removed 6 bases at V and 0 bases at J, leaving 5 bases unmatched. The CDR3 runs to 14 residues. TCRdb fed the 5' RACE reads into MiXCR, producing one record per CDR3 protein. The sample lists about 840,000 distinct CDR3 sequences, 10% to 15% occurring once. The table lists this clonotype with many counts. Its matching antigen is unknown. Study conclusions and caveats: Ankylosing spondylitis blood appeared to be characterized by a TCR beta motif of roughly eight highly homologous variants. There were earlier reports of some motif variants in reactive arthritis synovial fluid and blood. Within matched ankylosing spondylitis synovial fluid, disease-linked clones were reportedly significantly enriched.

The chain links TRBV20-1 to TRBJ2-1, with TRBD1 matching 7 bases. Material: blood, either unsorted or a sorted T cell fraction (not recorded which). This receptor was obtained from a male donor with ankylosing spondylitis. CDR3 amino acids: CSAPDRSSYNEQFF. The DNA for the CDR3 is TGCAGTGCCCCGGACAGGAGCTCCTACAATGAGCAGTTCTTC.